This entry lists 21 T cell receptor beta chains sequenced from one sample in a study of CD8+CD57+ T cells in acquired aplastic anemia (dated by TCRdb to 2016 to 2019). The sequencer listed for this sample is Illumina HiSeq 2000. Genomic DNA was used as template for profiling of TCR beta VDJ combinations and CDR3 sequences. The public reads were quality trimmed at Q25 with fastp and then assembled into clones with MiXCR by TCRdb, keeping productive beta chains. All rows with the same CDR3 protein become a single entry with the most common DNA and genes. The sample table lists some 200,000 distinct CDR3 sequences, around 60% of them with a count of one. Of the sample, 25% to 35% is held by the ten largest clones. The sequencing input was sorted CD4+, CD8+, or CD8+CD57+ T cells (not recorded which) from PBMCs. The receptors come from a human donor in good health.

The V call is TRBV19, the J call TRBJ2-1; the D call may be TRBD1 or TRBD2 (5 bases each). Trimming pared 9 bases from V and 8 bases from J, leaving 20 bases between. The CDR3 spans 14 residues. The germline V gene encodes CDR1 LNHDA and CDR2 SQIVND (reference sequence). The CDR3 nucleotides are TGTGCCAGCAGCTTGGGGGACCGTGGGGATGAGCAGTTCTTC. Its translation is CASSLGDRGDEQFF.

This clonotype was found many times. The chain recombines TRBV20-1 with TRBJ1-5, with 7 bases lining up with TRBD1. The trim removed 6 bases at V and 6 bases at J, leaving 11 bases unmatched. The CDR3 loop spans 14 amino acids. Germline V gene lookup returns CDR1 DFQATT and CDR2 SNEGSKA (reference sequence). CDR3 coding DNA: TGCAGTGCAATCGACAGGGCGGCGGGTCAGCCCCAGCATTTT. Its translation is CSAIDRAAGQPQHF.

The table lists this clonotype with a few counts. This rearrangement joins TRBV6-5 to TRBJ2-1; 11 bases align to TRBD1. J lost 7 bases, V lost 0 bases, and 11 bases had no gene match. The CDR3 totals 18 residues. Germline CDR1 MNHEY, CDR2 SVGAGI. The CDR3 is CASSYSLFRRDRGNEQFF. The CDR3 bases are TGTGCCAGCAGTTACTCGTTATTCCGTCGGGACAGGGGGAATGAGCAGTTCTTC.

There are many counts of this clonotype. This chain links TRBV5-8 with TRBJ2-2; D not certain. Trimming shortened V by 3 bases and J by 7 bases, and 4 bases separated the two germline ends. The germline CDR1 and CDR2 sequences are SGHTS and YDEGEE. This CDR3 is built from 11 residues. The DNA of the CDR3 is TGTGCCAGCAGCTGGGGCGGGGAGCTGTTTTTT. It codes for CASSWGGELFF. Combining the CDR3 with reference TRBV5-8 and TRBJ2-2 gives the whole variable domain EAGVTQSPTHLIKTRGQQATLRCSPISGHTSVYWYQQALGLGLQFLLWYDEGEERNRGNFPPRFSGRQFPNYSSELNVNALELEDSALYLCASSWGGELFFGEGSRLTVL.

This clonotype was recorded at least ten times. The chain recombines TRBV5-1 with TRBJ2-4, with 9 bases lining up with TRBD1. Germline CDR1 SGHRS, CDR2 YFSETQ. CDR3 size: 15 residues. The junction had 8 bases not matched to a gene; V was cut back by 1 base and J by 9 bases. CDR3 loop: CASSLYPGQGSIQYF. DNA for the CDR3: TGCGCCAGCAGCTTGTATCCGGGACAGGGATCCATTCAGTACTTC.

This clonotype came up a few times. The chain is built from TRBV19 and TRBJ1-5, with 9 bases identical to TRBD1. This CDR3 comprises 17 residues. The J segment lost 1 base and the V segment lost 5 bases, leaving 9 bases of the junction unmatched. The V gene's germline CDR1 is LNHDA and CDR2 SQIVND (reference sequence). CDR3 DNA: TGTGCCAGTAGTGGAGGGACAGGGTTTTTGAGCAATCAGCCCCAGCATTTT. Its protein product is CASSGGTGFLSNQPQHF.

This clonotype has a single count. The rearrangement joins TRBV10-3 to TRBJ1-1; possible D gene TRBD1, 5 bases. Germline loops: CDR1 ENHRY, CDR2 SYGVKD. Trimming stripped 10 bases from V and 4 bases from J, with 22 bases between. The CDR3 loop spans 15 amino acids. The CDR3 region is CASRYHQEGITEAFF. CDR3 DNA: TGTGCCAGCAGGTACCACCAGGAGGGGATCACTGAAGCTTTCTTT.

This clonotype was seen at least ten times. This rearrangement joins TRBV5-5 to TRBJ2-7, with 9 nucleotides matching TRBD1. Trimming took 3 bases from V and 1 from J; bases not matched to a gene: 2. Germline values: CDR1 SGHKS, CDR2 YYEKEE (reference sequence). CDR3 length: 14 residues. The CDR3 DNA follows: TGTGCCAGCAGCTCCGGGACAGGGTCCTACGAGCAGTACTTC. Translating it yields CASSSGTGSYEQYF.

The V call is TRBV7-9, the J call TRBJ2-7, with 9 bases lining up with TRBD1. This CDR3 spans 13 amino acids. Germline V gene sequence: CDR1 SEHNR, CDR2 FQNEAQ (reference sequence). V trimming: 4 bases; J trimming: 5 bases; junction bases outside the gene matches: 3. In nucleotides, the CDR3 is TGTGCCAGCAGCTGGACAGGGGCCCACGAGCAGTACTTC. The encoded protein is CASSWTGAHEQYF. Looking up the rest from reference TRBV7-9 and TRBJ2-7 gives the full variable domain: DTGVSQNPRHKITKRGQNVTFRCDPISEHNRLYWYRQTLGQGPEFLTYFQNEAQLEKSRLLSDRFSAERPKGSFSTLEIQRTEQGDSAMYLCASSWTGAHEQYFGPGTRLTVT.

The chain has TRBV2 and TRBJ1-3, with a possible D match to TRBD1 (5 bases). Looked up from germline, CDR1 is SNHLY and CDR2 is FYNNEI. This CDR3 has 15 amino acids. V was shortened by 4 bases and J by 0 bases, with 10 bases between the two germline ends. As DNA, the CDR3 is TGTGCCAGCAGTGGACAGCCCGGCTCTGGAAACACCATATATTTT. Translation: CASSGQPGSGNTIYF.

This clonotype was seen just once. J is TRBJ2-3 and V is TRBV15, with D unresolved. The CDR3 covers 13 residues. Germline values: CDR1 LNHNV, CDR2 YYDKDF (reference sequence). Trimming stripped 4 bases from V and 5 bases from J, with 10 bases between. The CDR3 loop reads CATSTYTRDTQYF. In DNA form, the CDR3 reads TGTGCCACCAGCACCTACACCAGAGATACGCAGTATTTT.

This clonotype has a count of ten or more. The chain combines TRBV4-3 with TRBJ2-7; D is unclear. Germline CDR1 reads LGHNA; CDR2 reads YSLEER. The CDR3 has 14 residues. V was clipped by 1 base and J by 3 bases, with 10 bases between them. CDR3 coding DNA: TGCGCCAGCAGCCAAGCGGTGCTGGGCTACGAGCAGTACTTC. This codes for CASSQAVLGYEQYF.

This clonotype was counted between two and nine times. The V call is TRBV2, the J call TRBJ2-7; 7 bases match TRBD2. CDR3 length: 14 amino acids. V shed 7 bases and J 1 base; nucleotides not matched to a gene: 7. Germline assignment: CDR1 SNHLY and CDR2 FYNNEI. CDR3 coding DNA: TGTGCCAGCACGTATGGGACTAATTCCTACGAGCAGTACTTC. It encodes CASTYGTNSYEQYF.

This clonotype was observed at least ten times. V is TRBV14 and J is TRBJ2-7; the match to TRBD2 covers 9 bases. Per germline, CDR1 SGHDN and CDR2 FVKESK. The CDR3 is made up of 14 amino acids. V shed 1 base and J 4 bases; nucleotides not matched to a gene: 2. CDR3: CASSQVLAGYEQYF. CDR3 coding DNA: TGTGCCAGCAGCCAAGTCCTAGCGGGGTACGAGCAGTACTTC.

J is TRBJ2-5 and V is TRBV7-6; 8 nucleotides align to TRBD1. The CDR3 covers 16 residues. V lost 5 bases and J lost 1; bases outside the gene matches: 9. Per germline, CDR1 SGHVS and CDR2 FNYEAQ. CDR3 sequence (DNA): TGTGCCAGCAGCCTAGGGTCAGGGGGCACCCAAGAGACCCAGTACTTC. It codes for CASSLGSGGTQETQYF.

This clonotype has only a few counts. This chain links TRBV9 with TRBJ1-1; no clear D gene. The germline V gene has CDR1 SGDLS and CDR2 YYNGEE. V was clipped by 3 bases and J by 1 base, with 10 bases between them. This CDR3 is built from 14 residues. CDR3: CASSALTRNTEAFF. CDR3 DNA sequence: TGTGCCAGCAGCGCCCTAACAAGGAACACTGAAGCTTTCTTT.

The sample holds many counts of this clonotype. The CDR3 here is CASRGLAGPYEQYF. CDR3 sequence (DNA): TGTGCCAGCCGCGGACTAGCAGGCCCCTACGAGCAGTACTTC. This chain connects TRBV27 to TRBJ2-7; 8 nucleotides match TRBD2. CDR1 and CDR2 from the germline V gene are MNHEY and SMNVEV (reference sequence). Trimming took 8 bases from V and 2 from J; bases not matched to a gene: 8. This CDR3 contains 14 residues.

The V and J genes are TRBV20-1 and TRBJ1-1, with unresolved D. Germline V gene data show CDR1 as DFQATT and CDR2 as SNEGSKA (reference sequence). This CDR3 comprises 17 residues. DNA of the CDR3: TGCACCATTAAGGGTCTGTACGTGGATACGGGGAACACTGAAGCTTTCTTT. Translated, it gives CTIKGLYVDTGNTEAFF.

This clonotype was found a few times. The CDR3 reads CASRELGTGRGVTEAFF. CDR3 DNA sequence: TGTGCCAGCAGGGAGCTCGGGACCGGACGAGGGGTTACTGAAGCTTTCTTT. The chain links TRBV6-1 to TRBJ1-1; D may be TRBD1 (5 bases). Germline assignment: CDR1 MNHNS and CDR2 SASEGT. The V end lost 6 bases, the J end lost 5 bases, and 25 bases lay between the germline ends. The CDR3 consists of 17 residues.

The chain recombines TRBV19 with TRBJ2-3; 12 bases fit TRBD1. CDR3 length: 15 residues. V was pared by 9 bases and J by 4 bases, with 8 bases of the junction left unmatched. The germline gives CDR1 LNHDA, CDR2 SQIVND (reference sequence). This CDR3 is CASTRDRGRADTQYF. Here the CDR3 DNA reads TGTGCCAGCACCCGGGACAGGGGGCGAGCAGATACGCAGTATTTT. Looking up the rest from reference TRBV19 and TRBJ2-3 gives the full variable domain: DGGITQSPKYLFRKEGQNVTLSCEQNLNHDAMYWYRQDPGQGLRLIYYSQIVNDFQKGDIAEGYSVSREKKESFPLTVTSAQKNPTAFYLCASTRDRGRADTQYFGPGTRLTVL.

The chain links TRBV5-6 to TRBJ2-5, with D possibly being TRBD2 (5 bases). The J call may be wrong; the DNA end is better matched by TRBJ2-7. Germline CDR1 is SGHDT and CDR2 is YYEEEE. The CDR3 consists of 14 residues. CDR3 in amino acids: CASSLDSASYEQYF. CDR3 bases: TGTGCCAGCAGCTTGGATAGCGCCAGCTACGAGCAGTACTTC.